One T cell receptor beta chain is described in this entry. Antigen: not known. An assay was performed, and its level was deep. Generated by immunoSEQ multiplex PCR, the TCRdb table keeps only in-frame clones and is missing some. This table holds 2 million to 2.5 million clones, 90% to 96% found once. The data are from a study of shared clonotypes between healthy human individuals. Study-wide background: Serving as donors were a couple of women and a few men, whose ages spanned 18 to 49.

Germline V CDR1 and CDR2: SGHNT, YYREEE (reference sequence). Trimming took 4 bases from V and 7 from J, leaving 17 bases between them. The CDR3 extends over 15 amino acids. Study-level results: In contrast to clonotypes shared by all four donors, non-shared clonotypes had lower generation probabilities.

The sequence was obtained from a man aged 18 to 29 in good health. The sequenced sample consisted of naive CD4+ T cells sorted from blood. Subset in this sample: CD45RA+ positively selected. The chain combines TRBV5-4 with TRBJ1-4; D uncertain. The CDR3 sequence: CASSPRWGAGEKLFF. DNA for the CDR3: TGTGCCAGCAGCCCCCGTTGGGGAGCAGGTGAAAAACTGTTTTTT.